This TCR beta chain was identified in a study of T cells after yellow fever vaccination. The CDR3 has 13 amino acids. The germline gives CDR1 KGHSH, CDR2 LQKENI. V was pared by 6 bases and J by 0 bases, with 8 bases between. Each CDR3 protein gets one entry after TCRdb re-called the 5' RACE reads with MiXCR. The sample holds roughly 65,000 distinct CDR3 sequences; around 5% are singletons and the top ten take 2.2%. This clonotype was seen many times. Its antigen is not known. The study, taken as a whole, reports: Relatively few clonotypes were ones that appeared in both CD4 and CD8 compartments. Weaker in magnitude, the secondary response showed a faster peak on day 5 versus 15.

The chain recombines TRBV18 with TRBJ1-1, with D hard to call. This TCR came from a young man who received the YFV17D yellow fever vaccine. Sequencing was performed on CD4+ T cells sorted from PBMCs, taken roughly 14 days after the first yellow fever vaccination. CDR3 loop: CASSSSVNTEAFF. Here the CDR3 DNA reads TGTGCCAGCTCCTCCTCCGTGAACACTGAAGCTTTCTTT.